This T cell receptor beta chain was obtained from a study of T cells after yellow fever vaccination. Study overall: Researchers used SMART-Seq v4 Ultra Low Input to prepare fractions that had low cell numbers.

V lost 4 bases and J lost 6; bases outside the gene matches: 7. CDR3 length: 15 amino acids. CDR1 and CDR2 from the germline V gene are SGHTA and FQGNSA. TCRdb recomputed calls from the 5' RACE reads with MiXCR, one row per CDR3 protein. The data contain 230,000 or so distinct CDR3 sequences, 6% to 8% of them seen just once; the ten biggest clones take up about 1%. This receptor was identified in a man aged 25 to 45 who received the YFV17D yellow fever vaccine. Sequencing was performed on CD4+ T cells sorted from PBMCs, taken on the day of the yellow fever booster vaccination. V is TRBV7-2 and J is TRBJ2-1; 9 nucleotides align to TRBD2. The CDR3 spells CASSWFSGSGNEQFF. CDR3 nucleotide sequence: TGTGCCAGCAGCTGGTTTAGCGGGAGTGGCAATGAGCAGTTCTTC.